These 26 T cell receptor beta chains came from one sample sequenced in a study of T-cell reconstitution after alpha-beta-depleted transplantation in children. Unique molecular identifiers were incorporated when the TCRbeta library was constructed. MiXCR, applied by TCRdb to the PCR reads, yields one record per CDR3 protein. The sample contains a few hundred thousand distinct CDR3 sequences, 25% to 30% of which appear only once. The sequencing used PBMCs, collected before TCRalphabeta/CD19-depleted stem cell transplant. Every receptor here comes from a boy less than two years old with Wiskott-Aldrich syndrome, due to receive a stem cell transplant.

This clonotype was counted a few times. The rearrangement uses TRBV20-1 and TRBJ1-5, with TRBD1 matching 10 bases. This CDR3 region has 15 residues. Trimming took 4 bases from V and 4 from J; bases not matched to a gene: 7. Germline V gene lookup returns CDR1 DFQATT and CDR2 SNEGSKA (reference sequence). The CDR3 reads CSAIMGQGSNQPQHF. Here the CDR3 DNA reads TGCAGTGCTATCATGGGACAGGGGAGTAATCAGCCCCAGCATTTT.

This clonotype came up many times. This chain joins TRBV25-1 and TRBJ2-5; D gene ambiguous. The V gene's germline CDR1 is MGHDK and CDR2 SYGVNS. The CDR3 is made up of 14 amino acids. Trimming stripped 3 bases from V and 5 bases from J, with 13 bases between. The CDR3 here is CASSENVGWETQYF. The CDR3, as DNA: TGTGCCAGCAGTGAGAACGTGGGATGGGAGACCCAGTACTTC. Variable domain in full (rest from reference TRBV25-1 and TRBJ2-5): EADIYQTPRYLVIGTGKKITLECSQTMGHDKMYWYQQDPGMELHLIHYSYGVNSTEKGDLSSESTVSRIRTEHFPLTLESARPSHTSQYLCASSENVGWETQYFGPGTRLLVL.

This clonotype has a handful of counts. The genes are TRBV24-1 and TRBJ2-7; D might be TRBD2 (5 bases). The CDR3 runs 17 residues. Germline V gives CDR1 KGHDR, CDR2 SFDVKD. Trimming took off 2 bases at V and 0 bases at J, with 16 bases between the two ends. The CDR3 nucleotides are TGTGCCACCAGTGATTCCCCCGGACGGGATGACTCCTACGAGCAGTACTTC. Protein: CATSDSPGRDDSYEQYF.

The V gene is TRBV18, the J gene TRBJ2-1, with unresolved D. The germline V gene encodes CDR1 KGHSH and CDR2 LQKENI. Trimming removed 0 bases at V and 9 bases at J, with 9 bases between. The CDR3 is made up of 13 amino acids. The CDR3 spells CASSPPETFEQFF. In nucleotides, the CDR3 is TGTGCCAGCTCACCACCGGAGACTTTTGAGCAGTTCTTC.

This clonotype has only a few counts. The rearrangement links TRBV10-3 to TRBJ2-1; TRBD2 agrees at 14 bases. Germline V CDR1 and CDR2: ENHRY, SYGVKD. The CDR3 totals 15 residues. V gave up 10 bases and J gave up 9 bases; unmatched junction bases: 11. CDR3 residues: CASGLGLAGEFEQFF. As DNA, the CDR3 is TGTGCCAGCGGCTTGGGACTAGCGGGAGAATTTGAGCAGTTCTTC.

The chain couples TRBV30 to TRBJ1-1, with D hard to call. This CDR3 has 13 residues. The ends were cut back, 2 bases at V and 4 bases at J, with 11 bases in the middle. CDR1 and CDR2 from the germline V gene are GTSNPN and SVGIG (reference sequence). The chain's CDR3 is CAWSLRRTTEAFF. Here the CDR3 DNA reads TGTGCCTGGAGTCTGCGTCGGACCACTGAAGCTTTCTTT.

The V and J genes are TRBV5-1 and TRBJ2-3; D gene unclear. CDR1 SGHRS and CDR2 YFSETQ come from the germline V gene. The CDR3 runs to 15 residues. V was cut by 7 bases and J by 0 bases, with 15 bases left in between. This CDR3 is CASGPGLTSTDTQYF. CDR3 DNA: TGCGCCAGCGGGCCGGGCTTAACCAGCACAGATACGCAGTATTTT. The full variable domain, its missing parts supplied by reference TRBV5-1 and TRBJ2-3, is KAGVTQTPRYLIKTRGQQVTLSCSPISGHRSVSWYQQTPGQGLQFLFEYFSETQRNKGNFPGRFSGRQFSNSRSEMNVSTLELGDSALYLCASGPGLTSTDTQYFGPGTRLTVL.

The V and J genes are TRBV20-1 and TRBJ2-7; D is possibly TRBD1 (5 bases). CDR3 length: 12 residues. Germline CDR1 is DFQATT and CDR2 is SNEGSKA (reference sequence). The V end lost 1 base, the J end lost 3 bases, and 7 bases lay between the germline ends. The CDR3: CSARADSYEQYF. CDR3 DNA: TGCAGTGCTAGAGCCGACAGCTACGAGCAGTACTTC.

This chain uses TRBV29-1 with TRBJ2-7; TRBD1 matches at 8 bases. The J segment lost 5 bases and the V segment lost 1 base, leaving 7 bases of the junction unmatched. The CDR3 has 14 residues. Germline-derived CDR1 and CDR2 are SQVTM and ANQGSEA. CDR3 protein: CSVEGGRGPDEQYF. In DNA form, the CDR3 reads TGCAGCGTTGAAGGGGGCAGGGGGCCCGACGAGCAGTACTTC.

This chain joins TRBV7-9 and TRBJ1-3; D is undetermined. Trimming cost V 1 base and J 2 bases, with 9 bases left between them. This CDR3 has 15 amino acids. Germline values: CDR1 SEHNR, CDR2 FQNEAQ (reference sequence). CDR3 sequence: CASSLGQAAGNTIYF. The CDR3 bases are TGTGCCAGCAGCTTAGGCCAGGCTGCTGGAAACACCATATATTTT.

The rearrangement joins TRBV6-1 to TRBJ1-1; 8 bases map to TRBD1. CDR1 MNHNS and CDR2 SASEGT come from the germline V gene. The CDR3 covers 15 residues. The J segment lost 3 bases and the V segment lost 8 bases, leaving 11 bases of the junction unmatched. DNA of the CDR3: TGTGCCAGCGGGCAGGGGGCGATTGTTGACACTGAAGCTTTCTTT. Translation gives CASGQGAIVDTEAFF.

This clonotype was seen more than once but under ten times. This sequence joins TRBV10-2 and TRBJ1-2; D call uncertain. The germline CDR1 and CDR2 sequences are WSHSY and SAAADI. The CDR3 length is 12 residues. V lost 2 bases, J lost 8 bases, and 9 bases lay in between. The CDR3 DNA sequence: TGCGCCAGCAGTGAGACCGGTCAGGGCTACACCTTC. It is translated as CASSETGQGYTF.

This clonotype was seen a few times. V gene TRBV27 combines with J gene TRBJ2-1; TRBD2 matches 7 bases. CDR3 size: 16 residues. J gave up 4 bases and V 0 bases, and 6 bases lay outside the gene matches. CDR1 is MNHEY and CDR2 is SMNVEV in the germline V gene (reference sequence). CDR3 in amino acids: CASSLSAGVPYNEQFF. The CDR3 nucleotides read TGTGCCAGCAGTTTATCGGCGGGAGTCCCTTACAATGAGCAGTTCTTC.

This clonotype was counted a few times. This chain uses TRBV18 with TRBJ2-2, with TRBD2 matching 13 bases. CDR3 length: 18 residues. Germline V gene sequence: CDR1 KGHSH, CDR2 LQKENI. J gave up 7 bases and V 4 bases, and 12 bases lay outside the gene matches. The CDR3 DNA follows: TGTGCCAGCTCACAGAGAGGACTAGCGGGAGCGCCGTTCGGGGAGCTGTTTTTT. Translated, it gives CASSQRGLAGAPFGELFF. The full variable domain, rest sourced from reference TRBV18 and TRBJ2-2, is NAGVMQNPRHLVRRRGQEARLRCSPMKGHSHVYWYRQLPEEGLKFMVYLQKENIIDESGMPKERFSAEFPKEGPSILRIQQVVRGDSAAYFCASSQRGLAGAPFGELFFGEGSRLTVL.

This clonotype was found a few times. The rearrangement uses TRBV5-1 and TRBJ2-3, with D hard to call. Per the germline V gene, CDR1 is SGHRS and CDR2 is YFSETQ. There are 13 residues in the CDR3. The V end lost 4 bases, the J end lost 5 bases, and 11 bases lay between the germline ends. The CDR3 region is CASSPRGVDTQYF. Written as DNA, the CDR3 is TGCGCCAGCAGCCCCCGAGGAGTAGATACGCAGTATTTT.

The V and J genes are TRBV20-1 and TRBJ2-5; 7 nucleotides align to TRBD2. The junction had 4 bases not matched to a gene; V was cut back by 5 bases and J by 1 base. The CDR3 is made up of 13 amino acids. Per the germline V gene, CDR1 is DFQATT and CDR2 is SNEGSKA (reference sequence). This CDR3 reads CSAATSVQETQYF. The CDR3, as DNA: TGCAGTGCTGCTACTAGCGTCCAAGAGACCCAGTACTTC.

The V and J genes are TRBV20-1 and TRBJ2-1; D possibly uses TRBD1 or TRBD2 (7 bases each). The CDR3 is 15 residues long. Per germline, CDR1 DFQATT and CDR2 SNEGSKA (reference sequence). Here the CDR3 reads CSPQGLSGDYNEQFF. The CDR3 DNA follows: TGCAGCCCACAGGGGCTCAGCGGGGATTACAATGAGCAGTTCTTC.

The rearrangement joins TRBV20-1 to TRBJ2-1; D is unresolved. CDR3 length equals 16 residues. V lost 3 bases to trimming and J lost 5 bases, with 20 bases between them. CDR1 DFQATT and CDR2 SNEGSKA come from the germline V gene (reference sequence). CDR3 protein: CSASRRSRKDNNEQFF. The CDR3 DNA reads TGCAGTGCTAGTAGGCGCAGTCGAAAGGATAACAATGAGCAGTTCTTC.

The gene calls are TRBV5-1 and TRBJ2-1; D uncertain. Germline CDR1 is SGHRS and CDR2 is YFSETQ. This CDR3 spans 15 amino acids. V lost 4 bases to trimming and J lost 3 bases, with 14 bases between them. The CDR3 loop is CASSGDSPGYNEQFF. The CDR3 nucleotides are TGCGCCAGCAGCGGCGACTCTCCTGGCTACAATGAGCAGTTCTTC.

The sample holds a few counts of this clonotype. The chain joins TRBV20-1 to TRBJ2-5; D uncertain. Germline V gene lookup returns CDR1 DFQATT and CDR2 SNEGSKA (reference sequence). Trimming took off 0 bases at V and 0 bases at J, with 8 bases between the two ends. CDR3 length: 14 amino acids. The CDR3 is CSARDQGYQETQYF. DNA of the CDR3: TGCAGTGCTAGAGATCAAGGGTACCAAGAGACCCAGTACTTC.

This clonotype appeared a few times. The chain is built from TRBV20-1 and TRBJ2-5; no clear D gene. CDR1 is DFQATT, CDR2 SNEGSKA, per germline (reference sequence). CDR3 length: 11 amino acids. V was shortened by 2 bases and J by 4 bases, with 5 bases between the two germline ends. CDR3 region: CSARPLETQYF. The CDR3 DNA follows: TGCAGTGCTAGACCGTTAGAGACCCAGTACTTC.

The rearrangement links TRBV4-2 to TRBJ2-3; 7 positions match TRBD1. The germline V gene encodes CDR1 LGHNA and CDR2 YNFKEQ. The CDR3 spans 16 residues. V lost 3 bases and J lost 4; bases outside the gene matches: 10. CDR3 in amino acids: CASSHLRGRPADTQYF. CDR3 nucleotide sequence: TGTGCCAGCAGCCATTTGAGGGGGCGCCCCGCAGATACGCAGTATTTT.

This rearrangement joins TRBV5-1 to TRBJ2-7; 8 bases map to TRBD2. CDR3 size: 15 residues. V lost 0 bases to trimming and J lost 2 bases; unmatched junction nucleotides: 4. Per germline, CDR1 SGHRS and CDR2 YFSETQ. Here the CDR3 DNA reads TGCGCCAGCAGCTTGGACCCGGGACTAGCCTACGAGCAGTACTTC. Translating gives CASSLDPGLAYEQYF. Combining the CDR3 with reference TRBV5-1 and TRBJ2-7 gives the whole variable domain KAGVTQTPRYLIKTRGQQVTLSCSPISGHRSVSWYQQTPGQGLQFLFEYFSETQRNKGNFPGRFSGRQFSNSRSEMNVSTLELGDSALYLCASSLDPGLAYEQYFGPGTRLTVT.

The chain recombines TRBV5-1 with TRBJ2-7; 9 bases are a match to TRBD1. Trimming at V came to 4 bases and at J to 10 bases, leaving 12 bases not matched to a gene. Germline values: CDR1 SGHRS, CDR2 YFSETQ. This CDR3 spans 14 amino acids. The CDR3 spells CASSPGQGNRDQYF. The CDR3 DNA sequence: TGCGCCAGCAGCCCGGGACAGGGTAATCGCGACCAGTACTTC.

The V call is TRBV20-1, the J call TRBJ1-6; 7 nucleotides match TRBD1. CDR3 length equals 13 residues. The junction had 9 bases not matched to a gene; V was cut back by 6 bases and J by 10 bases. CDR1 is DFQATT and CDR2 is SNEGSKA in the germline V gene (reference sequence). DNA of the CDR3: TGCAGTGCCGCAGACAGGGTTTGGTCACCCCTCCACTTT. Its translation is CSAADRVWSPLHF.

This chain joins TRBV6-2 or TRBV6-3 and TRBJ2-1; D gene ambiguous. CDR1 and CDR2 from the germline V gene are MNHEY and SVGEGT. V dropped 1 base and J dropped 7 bases, with 5 bases sitting between them. The CDR3 runs to 12 residues. The CDR3 spells CASSYFGNEQFF. As DNA, the CDR3 is TGTGCCAGCAGTTACTTCGGGAATGAGCAGTTCTTC.